This T cell receptor (beta chain) was recorded in a study of pediatric ulcerative colitis. Germline V gives CDR1 SGHVS, CDR2 FNYEAQ. This CDR3 is 16 amino acids long. V shed 0 bases and J 4 bases; nucleotides not matched to a gene: 6. About this clone itself: Its antigen is currently unknown.

Samples were sequenced at Survey level, maximum 500,000 reads. Profiling relied on immunoSEQ multiplex PCR, and the TCRdb table lists in-frame clones only, not all of them. Here the sample spans 55,000 to 65,000 clones, around four fifths being singletons. General observations from the study: Acute severe colitis showed lower rectal diversity from clonal expansions. A couple of rectal clonotypes were found only in ulcerative colitis patients, all of them. Compared with controls, ulcerative colitis showed greater blood-rectum clone sharing.

Source material: blood. The chain carries TRBV7-6 and TRBJ2-7; 10 positions match TRBD1. The receptor's source is a boy younger than 18 with moderate ulcerative colitis. The CDR3 region is CASSLAKDRGTYEQYF. The CDR3 region has the DNA TGTGCCAGCAGCTTAGCGAAGGACAGGGGGACTTACGAGCAGTACTTC.